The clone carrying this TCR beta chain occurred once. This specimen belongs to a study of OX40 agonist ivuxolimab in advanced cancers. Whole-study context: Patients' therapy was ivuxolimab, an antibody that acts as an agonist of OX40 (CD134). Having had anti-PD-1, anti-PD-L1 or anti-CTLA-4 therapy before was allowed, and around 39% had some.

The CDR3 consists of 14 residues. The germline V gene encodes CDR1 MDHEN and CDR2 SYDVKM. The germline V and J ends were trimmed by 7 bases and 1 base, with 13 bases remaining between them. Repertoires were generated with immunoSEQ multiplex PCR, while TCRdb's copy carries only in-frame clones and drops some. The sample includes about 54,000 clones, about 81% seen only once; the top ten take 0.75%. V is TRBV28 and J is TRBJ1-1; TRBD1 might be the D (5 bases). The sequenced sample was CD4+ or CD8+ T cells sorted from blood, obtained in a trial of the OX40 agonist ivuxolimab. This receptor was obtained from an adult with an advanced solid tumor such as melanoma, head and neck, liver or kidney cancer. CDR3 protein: CASTRDFPNTEAFF. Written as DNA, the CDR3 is TGTGCCAGCACCCGGGACTTTCCGAACACTGAAGCTTTCTTT.